Below, 15 T cell receptor beta chains from the same sample are listed, as sequenced in a study of blood T cell repertoires in COVID-19. TCRdb's table, derived via immunoSEQ multiplex PCR, lists solely in-frame clones and lacks some. This table has about 100,000 clones, roughly 87% appearing once. The sequencing sample was made of peripheral blood. All receptors come from a woman aged 45-59 years with COVID-19, enrolled during active disease.

In this sample, this clone turned up once. This sequence joins TRBV12-5 and TRBJ2-7, with D possibly being TRBD2 (5 bases). Germline assignment: CDR1 LGHNT and CDR2 FRNRAP. This CDR3 spans 15 amino acids. V shed 6 bases and J shed 4 bases, with 19 bases lying between them. CDR3 sequence reads: CASGLWNWTQYEQYF. In DNA form, the CDR3 reads TGTGCTAGTGGCCTATGGAATTGGACTCAGTACGAGCAGTACTTC.

This CDR3 is CASSQRDTQYF. CDR3 bases: TGTGCCAGCAGCCAGAGGGATACGCAGTATTTT. The chain uses TRBV6-5 and TRBJ2-3, with D unclear. Germline lookup yields CDR1 MNHEY and CDR2 SVGAGI. The CDR3 has 11 amino acids. V dropped 6 bases and J dropped 6 bases, with 7 bases sitting between them.

The chain has TRBV28 and TRBJ2-7; the match to TRBD1 covers 8 bases. The germline V gene has CDR1 MDHEN and CDR2 SYDVKM. The CDR3 totals 15 residues. V lost 5 bases, J lost 4 bases, and 10 bases stayed unmatched. In DNA, the CDR3 is TGTGCCAGCAGTCTGTTTCGGACAGGGAAGTACGAGCAGTACTTC. This gives the protein CASSLFRTGKYEQYF.

The chain employs TRBV28 and TRBJ2-7; 12 bases line up with TRBD2. CDR3 size: 14 residues. The germline CDR1 and CDR2 sequences are MDHEN and SYDVKM. V lost 8 bases and J lost 1; bases outside the gene matches: 3. The CDR3 DNA follows: TGTGCCAGCGTAGGACTAGCGGGGTCCTACGAGCAGTACTTC. It translates to CASVGLAGSYEQYF.

The chain joins TRBV30 to TRBJ1-3; the D is unclear. The germline V gene has CDR1 GTSNPN and CDR2 SVGIG (reference sequence). Trimming pared 4 bases from V and 0 bases from J, leaving 10 bases between. CDR3 length: 14 amino acids. The CDR3 here is CAWTVSFSGNTIYF. The CDR3 bases are TGTGCCTGGACGGTCTCTTTCTCTGGAAACACCATATATTTT.

The sample holds a few counts of this clone. The chain combines TRBV3-1 (or the pseudogene TRBV3-2) with TRBJ2-5; TRBD1 matches 9 bases. V shed 6 bases, J shed 5 bases, and the junction held 4 bases outside the gene matches. This CDR3 has 13 residues. Germline loops: CDR1 LGHDT, CDR2 YNNKEL (reference sequence). DNA of the CDR3: TGTGCCAGCAGGGGACAGGGTCAGGAGACCCAGTACTTC. It encodes CASRGQGQETQYF.

CDR3 in DNA: TGTGCCAGCAGCCAAGAAGTGGGGACAGAGTACCAAGAGACCCAGTACTTC. It translates to CASSQEVGTEYQETQYF. The chain uses TRBV3-1 (or the pseudogene TRBV3-2) and TRBJ2-5; 7 bases map to TRBD1. The CDR3 totals 17 residues. Per the germline V gene, CDR1 is LGHDT and CDR2 is YNNKEL (reference sequence). The V gene end was trimmed by 0 bases and the J gene end by 0 bases; junction bases not matched to a gene: 7.

The chain has TRBV6-6 and TRBJ1-1; D remains unclear. The CDR3 runs 13 residues. Germline V gene data show CDR1 as MNHNY and CDR2 as SVGAGI (reference sequence). V gave up 3 bases and J gave up 4 bases, with 9 bases separating them. CDR3 coding DNA: TGTGCCAGCAGTTATGCAGGCTCCACTGAAGCTTTCTTT. Translation: CASSYAGSTEAFF.

The gene calls are TRBV7-3 and TRBJ2-5; 12 nucleotides align to TRBD1. Germline V gives CDR1 SGHTA, CDR2 FQGTGA. This CDR3 has 16 residues. The V segment lost 2 bases and the J segment 5 bases; nucleotides outside the gene matches: 6. The CDR3 is CASSLLGQGALETQYF. The CDR3 nucleotides are TGTGCCAGCAGCTTATTGGGACAGGGGGCGCTGGAGACCCAGTACTTC.

V is TRBV6-1 and J is TRBJ2-1, with D possibly TRBD1 on 6 matching bases. Deletions cut 3 bases from V and 1 base from J, with 10 bases between. The CDR3 length is 15 residues. Germline assignment: CDR1 MNHNS and CDR2 SASEGT. CDR3 nucleotide sequence: TGTGCCAGCAGTGAGCTGGGGGCGTCCTACAATGAGCAGTTCTTC. Protein sequence: CASSELGASYNEQFF.

The chain couples TRBV6-5 to TRBJ2-6; D is possibly TRBD1 (6 bases). V was shortened by 10 bases and J by 2 bases, with 15 bases between the two germline ends. Germline assignment: CDR1 MNHEY and CDR2 SVGAGI. The CDR3 is 15 residues long. The CDR3 loop reads CATAQGNAGANVLTF. Here the CDR3 DNA reads TGTGCCACGGCCCAGGGGAACGCTGGGGCCAACGTCCTGACTTTC.

To note about this clone: Different DNA sequences within this sample yield the same CDR3. The genes are TRBV19 and TRBJ1-5, with D hard to call. V was clipped by 5 bases and J by 4 bases, with 12 bases between them. There are 14 residues in the CDR3. CDR1 is LNHDA, CDR2 SQIVND, per germline (reference sequence). CDR3 bases: TGTGCCAGTAGTTTGCGAGAACTAAATCAGCCCCAGCATTTT. Residues: CASSLRELNQPQHF.

This chain uses TRBV7-2 with TRBJ2-5; TRBD1 is a possible D gene (5 bases). The germline V gene encodes CDR1 SGHTA and CDR2 FQGNSA. This CDR3 contains 13 residues. The ends were cut back, 3 bases at V and 6 bases at J, with 11 bases in the middle. The CDR3 region is CASSFQGRQTQYF. The CDR3 region has the DNA TGTGCCAGCAGCTTTCAGGGCAGACAGACCCAGTACTTC.

J is TRBJ2-3 and V is TRBV3-1 (or the pseudogene TRBV3-2); 11 positions agree with TRBD2. This CDR3 is 16 amino acids long. Germline assignment: CDR1 LGHDT and CDR2 YNNKEL (reference sequence). V shed 1 base and J 2 bases; nucleotides not matched to a gene: 2. The CDR3 nucleotides read TGTGCCAGCAGCCAAGGGGGACTAGCGGACACAGATACGCAGTATTTT. Residues: CASSQGGLADTDTQYF.

The V call is TRBV18, the J call TRBJ1-1; no clear D gene. Germline V gene sequence: CDR1 KGHSH, CDR2 LQKENI. Trimming pared 3 bases from V and 1 base from J, leaving 12 bases between. This CDR3 has 15 residues. Here the CDR3 DNA reads TGTGCCAGCTCACCCTCAGGTAGAACGAACACTGAAGCTTTCTTT. Its protein is CASSPSGRTNTEAFF.